This T cell receptor beta chain was sequenced in a study of beta chain features in type 1 diabetes. Trimming stripped 0 bases from V and 4 bases from J, with 7 bases between. CDR1 and CDR2 (germline): SGHNT, YYREEE (reference sequence). The CDR3 runs to 13 residues. As every portion of the isolated RNA was reverse transcribed, the sequencing read expressed TCRB transcripts. Assay used: immunoSEQ multiplex PCR; TCRdb lists only in-frame clones, some missing. The repertoire includes under 350,000 clones, roughly an eighth of them detected once, and 0.015% to 0.02% sits in the top ten. As for this clone: Its antigen is as yet unknown.

Sorted populations were all over 95% pure. Study-wide results and limits: Type 1 diabetes patients had TCRB CDR3s that were shorter (moderately but significantly so) in all four CD4+ subsets.

The receptor was isolated from a man aged 30 to 39 with type 1 diabetes. Sequenced input: naive CD4+ T cells from blood. The chain combines TRBV5-4 with TRBJ1-2; no clear D gene. This chain's CDR3 is CASSLEQPYGYTF. The CDR3 nucleotides are TGTGCCAGCAGCTTGGAACAACCCTATGGCTACACCTTC.